This TCR beta chain is from a study of blood T cell repertoires in COVID-19. In the study overall: Specimens from acute and convalescent COVID-19 originated in the United States, Italy and Spain.

V shed 5 bases and J shed 0 bases, with 8 bases lying between them. This CDR3 has 13 residues. Germline assignment: CDR1 MNHEY and CDR2 SVGAGI. This clone was counted once. Original handling: Amplification of reference gene primers provided the estimated nucleated cell counts. The method was immunoSEQ multiplex PCR; TCRdb's version includes in-frame clones alone and lacks a portion of them. D and trimming come from the DNA, and the V and J calls and clone size come from that table. The table lists about 40,000 clones, about nine tenths of them singletons, with roughly a fifth in the top ten. The rearrangement links TRBV6-5 to TRBJ2-7; D perhaps matches TRBD1 (5 bases). The clonotype was recovered from a man between 60 and 75 years old with acute or convalescent COVID-19. Material for sequencing was peripheral blood. CDR3 in DNA: TGTGCCAGCAGTATGACAGACTCCTACGAGCAGTACTTC. Amino acids: CASSMTDSYEQYF.